The rows below give T cell receptor beta chains drawn from one sample of a study of T cells in Graves' hyperthyroidism and ophthalmopathy. TCRdb recomputed calls from the multiplex PCR reads with MiXCR, one row per CDR3 protein. This repertoire shows about 560,000 distinct CDR3 sequences, 16% found once; its top ten account for 15% to 20%. Specimen: blood. The receptors here all came from a woman under 30 with Graves' hyperthyroidism. Both conserved end residues are trimmed from each CDR3. Fields, in order: V gene, J gene, CDR3 protein.

TRBV7-8	TRBJ1-2	ASSVGDAKRGYT
TRBV6-2/TRBV6-3	TRBJ2-1	ASSYSPSRRAEQF
TRBV15	TRBJ2-3	ATSREISLVLTSTDTQY
TRBV3-1	TRBJ2-5	ASSQETGEETQY
TRBV7-2	TRBJ2-3	ASSLDRTDTQY
TRBV20-1	TRBJ2-5	SAREQVAGKIETQY
TRBV2	TRBJ1-2	ASLKQGGYGYT
TRBV11-2	TRBJ2-5	ASSHAQETQY
TRBV12-3/TRBV12-4	TRBJ2-1	ASRPSWVGQAYNEQF
TRBV28	TRBJ2-7	ATSPGDSYEQY
TRBV4-1	TRBJ2-2	ASSQSGVRPGELF
TRBV27	TRBJ2-3	ASSTLESTDTQY
TRBV18	TRBJ1-2	ASSPPGNYGYT
TRBV6-2/TRBV6-3	TRBJ2-1	ASHVTGRNEQF
TRBV12-3/TRBV12-4	TRBJ2-1	ASASGASGVTEQF
TRBV28	TRBJ2-5	ASSLYGTQETQY
TRBV10-2	TRBJ1-2	ASSESSGIYGYT
TRBV6-2/TRBV6-3	TRBJ1-1	ASSTGTARAEAF
TRBV12-3/TRBV12-4	TRBJ2-3	ASSLGLAGGRTDTQY
TRBV7-2	TRBJ2-1	ASSWTSGRGGSYNEQF
TRBV30	TRBJ2-3	AWSTLPRIYRTDTQY
TRBV29-1	TRBJ2-5	SVANGGLARPH